Below are 26 T cell receptor beta chains sequenced from a single sample in a study of T cells in localized non-small cell lung cancer. Clones were sequenced by immunoSEQ multiplex PCR, and TCRdb holds only the in-frame ones, with some missing. The sample shows about 7,000 clones, roughly 53% of them seen only once. The input for sequencing was lymph node tissue, taken before any cancer treatment. The source is a female donor at least 60 years old with stage I lung adenocarcinoma.

Only a few counts were recorded for this clone. The chain couples TRBV30 to TRBJ1-6; D gene unclear. The CDR3 runs to 14 residues. Germline V gives CDR1 GTSNPN, CDR2 SVGIG (reference sequence). Trimming shortened V by 2 bases and J by 7 bases, and 12 bases separated the two germline ends. CDR3 sequence (DNA): TGTGCCTGGAGTCATGGGTCAGAAAATTCACCCCTCCACTTT. Amino acids: CAWSHGSENSPLHF.

The chain is built from TRBV6-8 and TRBJ1-5, with 10 nucleotides matching TRBD1. The CDR3 length is 14 residues. Germline V CDR1 and CDR2: MNHGY, SAAAGT. The V and J ends lost 10 bases and 7 bases, in that order; junction bases with no gene match: 10. CDR3 DNA sequence: TGTGCCAAGACCGGGACAGGGGACAGGCAGCCCCAGCATTTT. Protein: CAKTGTGDRQPQHF.

The rearrangement links TRBV29-1 to TRBJ2-1; TRBD2 agrees at 7 bases. The CDR3 spans 15 residues. V shed 6 bases and J 8 bases; nucleotides not matched to a gene: 16. Germline V lookup: CDR1 SQVTM, CDR2 ANQGSEA. The CDR3 loop reads CSVASAGVGSDEQFF. In DNA form, the CDR3 reads TGCAGCGTAGCTAGCGCGGGAGTCGGGTCCGATGAGCAGTTCTTC.

This clone has a handful of counts. The rearrangement joins TRBV14 to TRBJ2-1; tentative D call: TRBD2 (6 bases). The CDR3 is 15 residues long. The V end lost 7 bases, the J end lost 7 bases, and 20 bases lay between the germline ends. Germline CDR1 reads SGHDN; CDR2 reads FVKESK. CDR3 sequence reads: CASTPHGSGGNEQFF. The CDR3 DNA reads TGTGCCAGCACCCCACACGGTAGCGGAGGGAATGAGCAGTTCTTC. Using reference TRBV14 and TRBJ2-1 for the parts outside the CDR3, the full variable domain is EAGVTQFPSHSVIEKGQTVTLRCDPISGHDNLYWYRRVMGKEIKFLLHFVKESKQDESGMPNNRFLAERTGGTYSTLKVQPAELEDSGVYFCASTPHGSGGNEQFFGPGTRLTVL.

This chain links TRBV4-1 with TRBJ1-2; maybe TRBD1 (5 bases). Germline V gene sequence: CDR1 MGHRA, CDR2 YSYEKL. Trimming took 0 bases from V and 4 from J, leaving 18 bases between them. This CDR3 spans 17 amino acids. Here the CDR3 reads CASSQDGGGSRGYGYTF. The DNA of the CDR3 is TGCGCCAGCAGCCAAGATGGGGGAGGCAGCCGGGGCTATGGCTACACCTTC.

The chain couples TRBV14 to TRBJ1-4, with D hard to call. This CDR3 region has 16 residues. The V and J ends lost 5 bases and 8 bases respectively, with 21 bases between them. Germline CDR1 and CDR2: SGHDN and FVKESK. In DNA, the CDR3 is TGTGCCAGCAGCTTTCGGCAAAGCGGGGAGGGCGAAAAACTGTTTTTT. Translation: CASSFRQSGEGEKLFF.

The chain has TRBV19 and TRBJ1-3; 8 bases map to TRBD1. With V trimmed by 6 bases and J by 4 bases, 11 bases remained unmatched. The CDR3 contains 16 residues. CDR1 LNHDA and CDR2 SQIVND come from the germline V gene (reference sequence). DNA for the CDR3: TGTGCCAGTAGACTAGCCCGGACAGGGAGCGGAAACACCATATATTTT. It codes for CASRLARTGSGNTIYF. Full variable domain (rest looked up from reference TRBV19 and TRBJ1-3): DGGITQSPKYLFRKEGQNVTLSCEQNLNHDAMYWYRQDPGQGLRLIYYSQIVNDFQKGDIAEGYSVSREKKESFPLTVTSAQKNPTAFYLCASRLARTGSGNTIYFGEGSWLTVV.

By sample fraction, this clone is medium-sized. The chain uses TRBV6-7 and TRBJ2-1; D is unresolved. TRBV6-7 belongs to the ORF category, with a function that is uncertain. The germline V and J ends were trimmed by 7 bases and 4 bases, with 5 bases remaining between them. This CDR3 comprises 11 residues. For the CDR3, the DNA is TGTGCCAGCACTTCTTACAATGAGCAGTTCTTC. Its translation: CASTSYNEQFF.

The chain links TRBV7-1 to TRBJ2-1, with D hard to call. TRBV7-1 is classed as an ORF, of uncertain function. The CDR3 consists of 13 residues. Trimming took 4 bases from V and 5 from J, leaving 9 bases between them. CDR3 nucleotide sequence: TGTGCCAGCAGCTTAACTCTCAACAATGAGCAGTTCTTC. Translating it yields CASSLTLNNEQFF.

This clone was seen only a few times. V gene TRBV6-8 combines with J gene TRBJ2-2; tentatively, D is TRBD1 or TRBD2 (5 bases each). Germline-derived CDR1 and CDR2 are MNHGY and SAAAGT. V lost 8 bases to trimming and J lost 4 bases, with 14 bases between them. CDR3 length: 14 residues. CDR3 loop: CASATGTATGELFF. The CDR3 nucleotides read TGTGCCAGCGCTACCGGGACGGCCACCGGGGAGCTGTTTTTT.

This clone was seen a few times. Its ends do not fully match the called genes, so a read error is possible. The V and J genes are TRBV6-8 and TRBJ2-5; weak D call: TRBD1 (6 bases). The germline V gene encodes CDR1 MNHGY and CDR2 SAAAGT. This CDR3 has 13 residues. CDR3 DNA: TGTGCCAGCACTTACAGGGTTTCAGAGACCCAGTACTTC. Its translation is CASTYRVSETQYF.

The chain joins TRBV6-8 to TRBJ1-2; 7 bases match TRBD1. V dropped 7 bases and J dropped 5; count of bases not matched to a gene: 7. The length of the CDR3 is 13 residues. Germline values: CDR1 MNHGY, CDR2 SAAAGT. This chain's CDR3 is CASTVGRGYGYTF. The CDR3 DNA reads TGTGCCAGCACTGTCGGCAGGGGGTATGGCTACACCTTC.

This clone was seen a few times. V gene TRBV6-8 combines with J gene TRBJ2-5; possible D gene TRBD2, 6 bases. This CDR3 has 15 amino acids. The germline V gene encodes CDR1 MNHGY and CDR2 SAAAGT. With 0 bases removed from V and 5 bases from J, the gap between germline ends came to 13 bases. CDR3 in DNA: TGTGCCAGCAGTTACTCTCCCACGGGGGTGGAGACCCAGTACTTC. Protein: CASSYSPTGVETQYF.

The chain uses TRBV28 and TRBJ1-2, with no clear D. Germline CDR1 is MDHEN and CDR2 is SYDVKM. The CDR3 is 14 residues long. Trimming cost V 2 bases and J 2 bases, with 9 bases left between them. The CDR3 sequence: CASSLVLVNYGYTF. The DNA of the CDR3 is TGTGCCAGCAGTTTAGTGTTGGTCAACTATGGCTACACCTTC.

The gene calls are TRBV30 and TRBJ1-4, with a possible D match to TRBD1 (6 bases). V lost 0 bases and J 7 bases, leaving 12 bases between the germline ends. Germline loops: CDR1 GTSNPN, CDR2 SVGIG (reference sequence). The CDR3 sequence is 14 residues long. The chain's CDR3 is CAWSVRGRGEKLFF. In DNA form, the CDR3 reads TGTGCCTGGAGTGTACGGGGCAGGGGTGAAAAACTGTTTTTT.

This clone was recorded a few times. The V and J genes are TRBV6-9 and TRBJ1-2; perhaps TRBD1 as D (5 bases). The ends were cut back, 0 bases at V and 5 bases at J, with 10 bases in the middle. The CDR3 consists of 14 residues. Looked up from germline, CDR1 is MNHGY and CDR2 is SVAAGI. CDR3: CASSYSGQRYGYTF. CDR3 DNA sequence: TGTGCCAGCAGTTATTCGGGGCAGAGATATGGCTACACCTTC.

The chain couples TRBV29-1 to TRBJ1-1, with a tentative D call TRBD1 (6 bases). The CDR3 consists of 13 residues. The V gene lost 4 bases and the J gene lost 5 bases, with 14 bases spanning the gap. In germline, CDR1 is SQVTM, CDR2 ANQGSEA. The CDR3 nucleotides read TGCAGCGTTGCAAGGGGGGGGGATACTGAAGCTTTCTTT. Its protein product is CSVARGGDTEAFF.

This clone was observed once. The chain is built from TRBV2 and TRBJ2-1, with D perhaps matching TRBD2 (5 bases). V lost 3 bases and J lost 8, with 8 bases in between. The CDR3 has 12 residues. The V gene's germline CDR1 is SNHLY and CDR2 FYNNEI. CDR3 protein: CASSDGGYEQFF. In DNA, the CDR3 is TGTGCCAGCAGTGATGGAGGTTATGAGCAGTTCTTC.

The V call is TRBV18, the J call TRBJ1-1, with D unclear. The CDR3 consists of 17 residues. The germline V gene has CDR1 KGHSH and CDR2 LQKENI. The V end was cut by 3 bases, the J end by 0 bases, with 17 bases between. The CDR3 DNA follows: TGTGCCAGCTCACCCTTCACCGTAGATGCGTTGAACACTGAAGCTTTCTTT. Residues: CASSPFTVDALNTEAFF.

The V gene is TRBV28, the J gene TRBJ2-1; unclear D gene. The V gene lost 3 bases and the J gene lost 6 bases, with 15 bases spanning the gap. This CDR3 contains 15 residues. Germline CDR1 and CDR2: MDHEN and SYDVKM. CDR3: CASSFKGSFSNEQFF. The CDR3 coding sequence is TGTGCCAGCAGTTTCAAGGGTTCGTTCTCCAATGAGCAGTTCTTC.

The chain employs TRBV6-4 and TRBJ1-6, with 9 positions matching TRBD1. V shed 6 bases and J 8 bases; nucleotides not matched to a gene: 2. Germline V gene sequence: CDR1 MRHNA, CDR2 SNTAGT. This CDR3 contains 13 residues. The CDR3 sequence: CASRGQGHSPLHF. Here the CDR3 DNA reads TGTGCCAGCAGGGGACAGGGTCATTCACCCCTCCACTTT.

In its sample, this clone was seen once. One end of the junction does not line up with germline, which may come from a read error. The chain combines TRBV19 with TRBJ1-1; TRBD1 agrees at 9 bases. The CDR3 is 13 amino acids. The V gene's germline CDR1 is LNHDA and CDR2 SQIVND (reference sequence). This CDR3 is CASSVDRGREAFF. CDR3 sequence (DNA): TGTGCCAGTAGTGTCGACAGGGGGAGGGAAGCTTTTTTT.

This clone was seen only a few times. This sequence joins TRBV6-8 and TRBJ1-3; D possibly corresponds to TRBD1 (6 bases). Germline lookup yields CDR1 MNHGY and CDR2 SAAAGT. Trimming took off 5 bases at V and 2 bases at J, with 19 bases between the two ends. This CDR3 is 17 amino acids long. CDR3 residues: CASSVKGRQGPGNTIYF. CDR3 DNA sequence: TGTGCCAGCAGTGTGAAGGGACGTCAGGGGCCTGGAAACACCATATATTTT.

This chain links TRBV30 with TRBJ1-4; D call uncertain. Trimming cost V 3 bases and J 3 bases, with 8 bases left between them. Germline V gene lookup returns CDR1 GTSNPN and CDR2 SVGIG (reference sequence). The CDR3 consists of 13 residues. CDR3 loop: CAWRGQSNEKLFF. Written as DNA, the CDR3 is TGTGCCTGGAGAGGGCAGTCTAATGAAAAACTGTTTTTT. Variable domain in full (rest from reference TRBV30 and TRBJ1-4): SQTIHQWPATLVQPVGSPLSLECTVEGTSNPNLYWYRQAAGRGLQLLFYSVGIGQISSEVPQNLSASRPQDRQFILSSKKLLLSDSGFYLCAWRGQSNEKLFFGSGTQLSVL.

This clone was seen a few times. The chain is built from TRBV9 and TRBJ2-1; weak D call: TRBD1 (5 bases). The V and J ends lost 6 bases and 7 bases respectively, with 14 bases between them. CDR3 length: 13 amino acids. The V gene's germline CDR1 is SGDLS and CDR2 YYNGEE. The CDR3 sequence is CASKPTPGNEQFF. The CDR3 DNA reads as TGTGCCAGCAAACCCACCCCAGGGAATGAGCAGTTCTTC.

V gene TRBV28 combines with J gene TRBJ1-1; D gene unclear. Germline V CDR1 and CDR2: MDHEN, SYDVKM. This CDR3 has 14 residues. The V and J ends lost 2 bases and 1 base respectively, with 8 bases between them. The CDR3 sequence is CASSLIQSNTEAFF. The CDR3 nucleotides read TGTGCCAGCAGTTTAATACAGTCGAACACTGAAGCTTTCTTT. Using reference TRBV28 and TRBJ1-1 for the parts outside the CDR3, the full variable domain is DVKVTQSSRYLVKRTGEKVFLECVQDMDHENMFWYRQDPGLGLRLIYFSYDVKMKEKGDIPEGYSVSREKKERFSLILESASTNQTSMYLCASSLIQSNTEAFFGQGTRLTVV.